Listed below are T cell receptor beta chains from one sample, sequenced in a study of HIV-infected patients and healthy controls. TCRdb re-called the 5' RACE reads with MiXCR, one entry per CDR3 protein. The data show about 6,000 distinct CDR3 sequences, 10% to 13% seen once. The source was blood, collected before antiretroviral therapy. The receptor source for this set is an adult with HIV infection. CDR3s include the opening cysteine and the closing phenylalanine or tryptophan. The D gene is left open where the match is weak.

D: NA
V: TRBV24-1
CDR3: CATSDPTGPRGNEQFF

D: NA
V: TRBV19
CDR3: CATAGGFNYGYTF

D: NA
V: TRBV9
CDR3: CASSVQVHEADTQYF

D: NA
V: TRBV5-4
CDR3: CASSGRDMYNEQFF

D: NA
V: TRBV5-1
CDR3: CASSQGTVAYNSPLHF

D: NA
V: TRBV9
CDR3: CASSVGAGNTYEQYF

D: NA
V: TRBV12-3/TRBV12-4
CDR3: CASSARVEQYF

D: NA
V: TRBV18
CDR3: CASSPRRSSSYEQYF

D: NA
V: TRBV13
CDR3: CASSSLAIRHEQYF

D: NA
V: TRBV5-1
CDR3: CASSSSWSSYEQYF

D: NA
V: TRBV10-3
CDR3: CAISAGPGETQYF

D: TRBD1
V: TRBV5-1
CDR3: CASSLGDRGSDEQFF

D: TRBD2
V: TRBV19
CDR3: CASSITISLLADTGELFF

D: NA
V: TRBV7-9
CDR3: CASSYSIAGADTQYF

D: NA
V: TRBV3-1
CDR3: CASSRDLGGETQYF

D: NA
V: TRBV9
CDR3: CASSVARVLGTKNTGELFF

D: NA
V: TRBV5-1
CDR3: CASRRAGEQFF

D: NA
V: TRBV5-1
CDR3: CASSARRIGFNEQFF

D: TRBD1
V: TRBV12-3/TRBV12-4
CDR3: CASSPVDRGGGYTF

D: TRBD1
V: TRBV20-1
CDR3: CSARAPIRDRGSGELFF

D: NA
V: TRBV13
CDR3: CASSQHNEQFF

D: NA
V: TRBV5-4
CDR3: CASSLRASWELFF

D: TRBD1
V: TRBV4-2
CDR3: CASSTGQGDVSPLHF

D: NA
V: TRBV18
CDR3: CASSQALSGGSVSPLHF

D: NA
V: TRBV12-3/TRBV12-4
CDR3: CASSNISPSWDTSDTQYF

D: NA
V: TRBV19
CDR3: CASLQGSTEAFF

D: NA
V: TRBV6-2/TRBV6-3
CDR3: CASSYSGVNTEAFF

D: TRBD1
V: TRBV5-1
CDR3: CASSRTGKTEAFF

D: NA
V: TRBV3-1
CDR3: CASSNKGTASGNTIYF

D: NA
V: TRBV5-1
CDR3: CASSSGTGVYNEQFF

D: TRBD1
V: TRBV14
CDR3: CASNQGAGTGELFF

D: NA
V: TRBV6-5
CDR3: CASSQLSQETQYF

D: TRBD2
V: TRBV5-1
CDR3: CASSLGWTSPLAKNIQYF

D: TRBD2
V: TRBV13
CDR3: CASSQGLAVGEQFF

D: NA
V: TRBV19
CDR3: CASSIYDLGSSYNSPLHF

D: NA
V: TRBV12-3/TRBV12-4
CDR3: CASSPTAHIQYF

D: TRBD1
V: TRBV5-5
CDR3: CASSHGRQGRYNEQFF

D: NA
V: TRBV11-2
CDR3: CASSLGTSPLHF

D: TRBD2
V: TRBV7-8
CDR3: CASRRGPLAGETYEQYF

D: TRBD1
V: TRBV6-1
CDR3: CASYTWTGGSYEQYF

D: NA
V: TRBV29-1
CDR3: CSVGEGRQPQHF

D: NA
V: TRBV6-1
CDR3: CASSLRVGDQAFF

D: NA
V: TRBV14
CDR3: CASSQDPLGETQYF

D: TRBD1
V: TRBV20-1
CDR3: CSARVRTGLSEQYF

D: TRBD1
V: TRBV23-1
CDR3: CATAGTAYEQYF

D: NA
V: TRBV7-9
CDR3: CASSLPGAGGDHGYTF

D: TRBD2
V: TRBV7-8
CDR3: CASSSLFTSGPDTQYF